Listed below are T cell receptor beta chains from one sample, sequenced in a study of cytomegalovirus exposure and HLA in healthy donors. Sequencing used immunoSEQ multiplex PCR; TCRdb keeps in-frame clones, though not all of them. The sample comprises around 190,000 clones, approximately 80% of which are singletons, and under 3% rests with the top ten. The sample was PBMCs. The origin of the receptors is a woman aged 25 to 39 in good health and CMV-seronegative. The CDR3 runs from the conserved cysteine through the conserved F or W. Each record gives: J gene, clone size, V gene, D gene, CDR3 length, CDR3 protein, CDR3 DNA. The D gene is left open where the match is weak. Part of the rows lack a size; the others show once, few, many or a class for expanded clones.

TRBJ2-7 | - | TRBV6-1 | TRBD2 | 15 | CASRVSGTSDYEQYF | TGTGCCAGCAGAGTATCCGGGACTAGCGACTACGAGCAGTACTTC
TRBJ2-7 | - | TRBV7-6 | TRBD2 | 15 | CASSPRLAVFYEQYF | TGTGCCAGCAGCCCAAGACTAGCGGTTTTCTACGAGCAGTACTTC
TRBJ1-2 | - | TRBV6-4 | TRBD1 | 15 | CASSVEQGPNYGYTF | TGTGCCAGCAGTGTGGAACAGGGGCCTAACTATGGCTACACCTTC
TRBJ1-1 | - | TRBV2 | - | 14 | CASSEATAETEAFF | TGTGCCAGCAGTGAAGCTACAGCAGAGACTGAAGCTTTCTTT
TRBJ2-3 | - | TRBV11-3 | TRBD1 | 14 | CASSLGLDRGTQYF | TGTGCCAGCAGCTTAGGTCTGGACAGGGGAACGCAGTATTTT
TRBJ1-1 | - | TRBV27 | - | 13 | CASSFVRDTEAFF | TGTGCCAGCAGTTTCGTCAGGGACACTGAAGCTTTCTTT
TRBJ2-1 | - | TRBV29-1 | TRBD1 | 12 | CSVGDSYNEQFF | TGCAGCGTAGGGGACAGCTACAATGAGCAGTTCTTC
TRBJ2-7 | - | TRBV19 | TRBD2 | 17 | CASSRSGGSLISYEQYF | TGTGCCAGTAGTAGGAGCGGGGGGTCTTTAATCTCCTACGAGCAGTACTTC
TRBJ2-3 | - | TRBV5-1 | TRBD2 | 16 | CASSLAERGGPDTQYF | TGCGCCAGCAGCTTGGCGGAGCGGGGGGGCCCAGATACGCAGTATTTT
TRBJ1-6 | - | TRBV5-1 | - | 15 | CASSPTPGVQSTLHF | TGCGCCAGCAGCCCCACCCCGGGGGTCCAATCCACCCTCCACTTT
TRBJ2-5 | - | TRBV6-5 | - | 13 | CASSWRYQETQYF | TGTGCCAGCAGTTGGAGATACCAAGAGACCCAGTACTTC
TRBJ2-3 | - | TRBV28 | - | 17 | CASSSPPGAEDTDTQYF | TGTGCCAGCAGTTCCCCCCCCGGAGCGGAAGACACAGATACGCAGTATTTT
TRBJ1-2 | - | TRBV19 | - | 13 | CASSIWQGNGYTF | TGTGCCAGTAGTATTTGGCAGGGGAATGGCTACACCTTC
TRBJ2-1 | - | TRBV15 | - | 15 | CATSRTAGGYNEQFF | TGTGCCACCAGCAGAACTGCCGGGGGCTACAATGAGCAGTTCTTC
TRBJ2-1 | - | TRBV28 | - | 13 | CASILNRVGEQFF | TGTGCCAGCATCTTAAACAGGGTGGGCGAGCAGTTCTTC
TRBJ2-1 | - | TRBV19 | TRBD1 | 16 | CASSYRGRQYSAEQFF | TGTGCCAGTAGTTACAGGGGGCGCCAATACAGTGCTGAGCAGTTCTTC
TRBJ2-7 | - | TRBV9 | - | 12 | CASSVNPYEQYF | TGTGCCAGCAGCGTAAATCCATACGAGCAGTACTTC
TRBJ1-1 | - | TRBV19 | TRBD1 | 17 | CASSTNRGRVPNTEAFF | TGTGCCAGTAGTACCAACAGGGGCCGCGTCCCGAACACTGAAGCTTTCTTT
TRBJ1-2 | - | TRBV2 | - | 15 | CASRLKTETPYGYTF | TGTGCCAGCAGATTGAAGACAGAAACTCCCTATGGCTACACCTTC
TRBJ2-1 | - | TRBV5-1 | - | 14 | CASSFSGSYNEQFF | TGCGCCAGCAGCTTTTCAGGCTCCTACAATGAGCAGTTCTTC
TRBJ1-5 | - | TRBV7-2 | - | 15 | CASSLSQGSNQPQHF | TGTGCCAGCAGCTTGAGTCAGGGTAGCAATCAGCCCCAGCATTTT
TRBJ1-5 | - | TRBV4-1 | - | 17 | CASSQVGRGLSNQPQHF | TGCGCCAGCAGCCAAGTGGGGCGGGGGCTTAGCAATCAGCCCCAGCATTTT
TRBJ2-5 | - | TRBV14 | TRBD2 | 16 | CASSQGLAGFQETQYF | TGTGCCAGCAGCCAGGGACTAGCGGGGTTCCAAGAGACCCAGTACTTC
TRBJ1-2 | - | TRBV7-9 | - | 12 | CASSLGPTGYTF | TGTGCCAGCAGCTTAGGGCCCACAGGCTACACCTTC
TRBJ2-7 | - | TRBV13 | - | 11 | CASSFNYEQYF | TGTGCCAGCAGCTTCAACTACGAGCAGTACTTC
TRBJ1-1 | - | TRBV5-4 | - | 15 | CASSLVAGRNTEAFF | TGTGCCAGCAGCTTGGTGGCAGGGCGAAACACTGAAGCTTTCTTT
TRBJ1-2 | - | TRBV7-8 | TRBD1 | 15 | CASSLGGTGVHGYTF | TGTGCCAGCAGCTTAGGGGGAACAGGGGTCCATGGCTACACCTTC
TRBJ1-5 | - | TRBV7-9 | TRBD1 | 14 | CASSPGQGSQPQHF | TGTGCCAGCAGCCCCGGACAGGGATCCCAGCCCCAGCATTTT
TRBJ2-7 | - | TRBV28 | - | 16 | CASSLLVGTSSYEQYF | TGTGCCAGCAGTTTACTTGTAGGGACATCCTCCTACGAGCAGTACTTC
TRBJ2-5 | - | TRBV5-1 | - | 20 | CASSHNPGYRGGGPQETQYF | TGCGCCAGCAGCCACAACCCCGGATATCGGGGTGGCGGTCCCCAAGAGACCCAGTACTTC
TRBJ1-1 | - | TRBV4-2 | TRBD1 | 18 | CASSQDKGRTGANTEAFF | TGTGCCAGCAGCCAAGATAAAGGTAGGACAGGGGCGAACACTGAAGCTTTCTTT
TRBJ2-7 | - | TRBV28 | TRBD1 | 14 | CASSSLDRFYEQYF | TGTGCCAGCAGTTCTTTGGACAGGTTCTACGAGCAGTACTTC
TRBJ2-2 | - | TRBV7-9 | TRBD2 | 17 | CASSLSGTRRNTGELFF | TGTGCCAGCAGCTTATCAGGGACTAGAAGGAACACCGGGGAGCTGTTTTTT
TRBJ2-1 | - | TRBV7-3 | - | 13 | CASSSASGQWRIF | TGTGCCAGCAGCTCGGCAAGTGGGCAATGGAGGATCTTC
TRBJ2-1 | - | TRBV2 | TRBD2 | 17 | CATQPPFSGKSYNEQFF | TGTGCCACCCAGCCCCCATTTAGCGGGAAATCCTACAATGAGCAGTTCTTC
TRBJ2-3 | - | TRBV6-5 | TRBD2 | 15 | CASRSTREGTDTQYF | TGTGCCAGCCGTAGCACGAGGGAGGGAACAGATACGCAGTATTTT
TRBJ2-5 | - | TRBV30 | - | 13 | CAWSVSNQETQYF | TGTGCCTGGAGTGTATCCAACCAAGAGACCCAGTACTTC
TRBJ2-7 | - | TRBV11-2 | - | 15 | CASSLDQRRSYEQYF | TGTGCCAGCAGCTTAGATCAGCGGCGTTCCTACGAGCAGTACTTC
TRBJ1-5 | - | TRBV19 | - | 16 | CASSIRTELSNQPQHF | TGTGCCAGTAGTATCCGCACAGAATTAAGCAATCAGCCCCAGCATTTT
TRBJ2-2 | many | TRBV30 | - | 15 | CAWSVGDFGTGELFF | TGTGCCTGGAGTGTCGGCGACTTCGGGACCGGGGAGCTGTTTTTT
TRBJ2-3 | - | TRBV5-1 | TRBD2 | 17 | CASSLDPGGGGTDTQYF | TGCGCCAGCAGCTTGGACCCCGGGGGAGGGGGCACAGATACGCAGTATTTT
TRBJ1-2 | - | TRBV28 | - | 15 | CASSLGGALRDGYTF | TGTGCCAGCAGTTTAGGGGGGGCTCTGAGAGATGGCTACACCTTC